This TCR beta chain comes out of a study of CD8 T cells in ankylosing spondylitis (dated by TCRdb to about 2017). The study in broad terms: The study profiled T cell receptor beta repertoires in healthy donors and ankylosing spondylitis patients to find disease-linked TCR variants. The whole study cohort included 85 to 120 healthy donors and around 25 ankylosing spondylitis patients. Peripheral blood was sampled, and synovial fluid was also collected from ankylosing spondylitis patients.

The CDR3 runs 15 amino acids, cysteine and phenylalanine included. Only the CDR3 DNA stays, 45 bases, in frame from base 1. Ends trimmed: V by 3 bases, J by 9 bases; bases unmatched to a gene: 12. Via the germline V gene (reference sequence), CDR1 is GTSNPN and CDR2 SVGIG. Study-wide conclusions, independent of this receptor: The disease-linked clones showed a CD8+ phenotype and occurred at relatively low frequencies in peripheral blood. A TCR beta motif of about 8 highly homologous amino acid variants appeared characteristic of blood from ankylosing spondylitis patients. Some motif variants were previously reported in synovial fluid and blood of reactive arthritis patients, suggesting common disease-initiation mechanisms. The disease-linked clones were reported to be significantly enriched in matched synovial fluid samples from ankylosing spondylitis patients.

For sequencing, an Illumina HiSeq 2500 was employed. Quantitative 5'-RACE with molecular barcodes was the method used to prepare the TCR beta libraries. The source study handled its data this way. Disease-linked TCR variants were identified with a new computational method built on a probabilistic model of VDJ rearrangement. In-frame beta chains were kept once TCRdb had trimmed the public reads at Q25 with fastp and called clones with MiXCR. Rows with one shared CDR3 protein collapse into an entry with the most common genes and DNA. The V and J calls were determined by TCRdb, not by the authors. This sample is represented by some 340,000 distinct CDR3 sequences; roughly 14% of them were singletons. About 1% of the sample lies in the top ten. A word on this clonotype: What antigen it recognizes has not been identified. No clone much larger than this one lies a single base away; base qualities are absent.

This TCR derives from a male donor with ankylosing spondylitis or in good health (not recorded which). The sample was blood, either unsorted or a sorted T cell fraction (not recorded which). This receptor chain uses TRBV30 and TRBJ2-1, with TRBD1 identical over 9 junction bases. The DNA reads TGTGCCTGGAGCGCCGGACAGGGGCGATTTAGTGAGCAGTTCTTC. The translation is CAWSAGQGRFSEQFF.